Included here is one T cell receptor beta chain sequence, with context. This clonotype showed up just a few times. Its cognate antigen has yet to be identified. The record has no base qualities; no much larger clone is one base away. The data were obtained in a study of CD8 T cells in ankylosing spondylitis (TCRdb year 2017). Looking at the study overall: The study profiled T cell receptor beta repertoires in healthy donors and ankylosing spondylitis patients to find disease-linked TCR variants. In total, the full study cohort was made up of 85 to 140 healthy donors and 25 to 30 ankylosing spondylitis patients. Peripheral blood was sampled, and synovial fluid was also collected from ankylosing spondylitis patients. The full study reports these points: Blood from ankylosing spondylitis patients appeared to be characterized by a TCR beta motif composed of eight or nine highly homologous amino acid variants. Some of the motif variants had been reported before in the synovial fluid and blood of reactive arthritis patients, a finding that suggests common disease-initiation mechanisms. The disease-linked clones were reported as significantly enriched in matched synovial fluid samples from ankylosing spondylitis patients. The disease-linked clones showed a CD8+ phenotype and occurred at relatively low frequencies in peripheral blood.

The CDR3 runs 13 residues from the cysteine to the phenylalanine. Solely the CDR3 DNA is kept, with 39 bases framed from the first base. V is cut back by 5 bases and J by 6 bases, with 7 bases in the junction unmatched. As encoded in the germline V gene (reference sequence), CDR1 is DFQATT while CDR2 is SNEGSKA. Sequencing relied on an Illumina HiSeq 2500. Quantitative 5'-RACE with molecular barcodes was the method used to prepare the TCR beta libraries. In the original analysis: A new computational method, built on a probabilistic model of VDJ rearrangement, was used to identify disease-linked TCR variants. Clones were called with MiXCR by TCRdb after fastp trimmed the public reads at Q25, and only in-frame beta chains were retained. Every CDR3 protein is listed once, alongside the most common genes and DNA of its rows. The authors' filters were not applied to this entry. This sample has some 800,000 distinct CDR3 sequences in its table, and about 12% of those were observed once. Approximately 0.5% of the sample goes to the ten largest clones.

This clonotype was obtained from a male donor with ankylosing spondylitis. What was sequenced was blood, either unsorted or a sorted T cell fraction (not recorded which). Here the chain combines TRBV20-1 and TRBJ2-7; 10 bases in the middle match TRBD2. Read as DNA, the sequence is TGCAGTGCTCGTGGACTAGCGGAGACCGAGCAGTACTTC. This codes for CSARGLAETEQYF.